Sequencing of this T cell receptor (beta chain) was carried out in a study of cytomegalovirus exposure and HLA in healthy donors. Germline values: CDR1 SGHRS, CDR2 YFSETQ. This CDR3 comprises 14 residues. V dropped 4 bases and J dropped 5; count of bases not matched to a gene: 5. PCR used 60 Vbeta primers and 13 Jbeta primers. The assay was immunoSEQ multiplex PCR, and TCRdb's table has in-frame clones only and misses some. The sample includes 200,000 to 250,000 clones, more than 75% of them seen just once. Points on this clone: Its antigen is undetermined.

Findings of the study overall: An observed cluster of highly shared sequence variants was recorded as a likely sequencing artifact.

The chain has TRBV5-1 and TRBJ2-2; 7 bases are a match to TRBD1. The sample taken for sequencing was PBMCs. The receptor comes from a woman in her thirties or forties in good health and CMV-seropositive. CDR3 coding DNA: TGCGCCAGCAGCCCCGACAGGGAAACCGGGGAGCTGTTTTTT. It yields the protein CASSPDRETGELFF.